This TCR beta chain was profiled in a study of quantifying T cell responses using KT2 cells. On the study more broadly: Reverse transcription used primers in the TCR alpha and beta constant regions.

The CDR3 sequence is 16 residues long. Between the trimmed V and J ends, which lost 9 bases and 1 base, there was a span of 19 bases. Germline V gives CDR1 SGHRS, CDR2 YFSETQ. Each cDNA got a UMI-containing oligo ligated at its 3' end. The first PCR ran approximately 4 cycles with an equimolar RC1.1 and RC1.2 beta primer mix. TCRdb recomputed calls from the UMI-ligation and nested PCR reads with MiXCR, one row per CDR3 protein. The sample includes around 44,000 distinct CDR3 sequences, about a sixth of them seen just once. The specimen was PBMCs spiked with cells of the T cell clone KT2. The V and J genes are TRBV5-1 and TRBJ2-2; the D gene is possibly TRBD1 (6 bases). The source is a human donor. CDR3 sequence (DNA): TGCGCCACCTGCCCGGGACACACACAGAACACCGGGGAGCTGTTTTTT. Its protein is CATCPGHTQNTGELFF.